Listed below are T cell receptor beta chains from one sample, sequenced in a study of CD8 T cells in ankylosing spondylitis. TCRdb processed the 5' RACE reads anew with MiXCR; each CDR3 protein has one entry. The sample consists of hundreds of thousands of distinct CDR3 sequences, about 24% of them appearing once. The material sequenced was blood, either unsorted or a sorted T cell fraction (not recorded which). These receptors were collected from a male donor with ankylosing spondylitis. CDR3s include the opening cysteine and the closing phenylalanine or tryptophan. The order of the fields is V gene, J gene, CDR3 protein.

TRBV6-1	TRBJ2-3	CASSDEDTITDTQYF
TRBV5-6	TRBJ1-1	CASKRTNTEAFF
TRBV3-1	TRBJ2-6	CASSPIPDSGANVLTF
TRBV20-1	TRBJ2-5	CSSRTSGRADETQYF
TRBV11-2	TRBJ1-1	CASSLHGSMNTEAFF
TRBV12-3/TRBV12-4	TRBJ2-5	CASNSGGTPQETQYF
TRBV12-3/TRBV12-4	TRBJ1-6	CASSSPGYNSPLHF
TRBV5-1	TRBJ2-1	CASSLVFASPYNEQFF
TRBV5-1	TRBJ1-1	CASSSPTGTFTEAFF
TRBV5-6	TRBJ2-3	CASSQPSTDTQYF
TRBV27	TRBJ2-1	CASSPRGGLASYNEQFF
TRBV28	TRBJ1-2	CASRTDRGEFYGYTF
TRBV29-1	TRBJ1-4	CSVEEDRGHEKLFF
TRBV20-1	TRBJ2-1	CSARATPGQGKNEQFF
TRBV20-1	TRBJ2-3	CSARDDASVTDTQYF
TRBV11-2	TRBJ2-5	CASSLDGQLQETQYF
TRBV20-1	TRBJ1-2	CSAGDRSYYGYTF
TRBV6-5	TRBJ1-6	CASSYSGGYDSPLHF
TRBV20-1	TRBJ2-3	CSALRAGGADTQYF
TRBV5-1	TRBJ1-1	CASSPRDRETEAFF
TRBV12-3/TRBV12-4	TRBJ1-4	CASSLAQGTNEKLFF
TRBV5-1	TRBJ2-3	CASSLASSADTQYF
TRBV2	TRBJ1-1	CASLIYRDTEAFF
TRBV6-1	TRBJ1-6	CASSDGFDSPLHF
TRBV2	TRBJ1-1	CASSENQRGSTEAFF
TRBV11-2	TRBJ1-2	CASSRTARGRDGYTF